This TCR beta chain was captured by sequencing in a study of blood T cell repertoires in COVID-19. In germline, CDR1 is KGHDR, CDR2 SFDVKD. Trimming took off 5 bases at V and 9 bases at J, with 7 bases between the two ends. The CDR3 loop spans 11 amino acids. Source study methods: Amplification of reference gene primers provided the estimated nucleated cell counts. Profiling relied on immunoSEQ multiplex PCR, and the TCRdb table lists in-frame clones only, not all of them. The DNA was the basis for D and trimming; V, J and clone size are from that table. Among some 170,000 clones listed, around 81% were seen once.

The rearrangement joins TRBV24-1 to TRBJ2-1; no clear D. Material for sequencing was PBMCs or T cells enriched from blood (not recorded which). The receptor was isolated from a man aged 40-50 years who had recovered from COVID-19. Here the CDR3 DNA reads TGTGCCACCAGTGCCTCGGGTGAGCAGTTCTTC. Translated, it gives CATSASGEQFF.